The 22 T cell receptor beta chains below all came from one sample that was sequenced in a study of CD8 T cells in Susac syndrome. Random hexamers primed reverse transcription of about 0.45 to 1 ug RNA. TCRdb redid the calling of the immunoSEQ multiplex PCR reads with MiXCR, one entry per CDR3 protein. The repertoire consists of some 150,000 distinct CDR3 sequences, with approximately 95% occurring once and the leading ten covering over 0.25%. The sample consisted of CD8+ T cells from PBMCs. The receptors here all came from a human donor in good health.

The chain recombines TRBV28 with TRBJ1-5; D remains ambiguous. This CDR3 comprises 14 residues. Trimming took off 2 bases at V and 1 base at J, with 6 bases between the two ends. Germline assignment: CDR1 MDHEN and CDR2 SYDVKM. CDR3 sequence (DNA): TGTGCCAGCAGTTTAGGGTTGAGCAATCAGCCCCAGCATTTT. Residues: CASSLGLSNQPQHF. The whole variable domain, filled in from reference TRBV28 and TRBJ1-5, reads DVKVTQSSRYLVKRTGEKVFLECVQDMDHENMFWYRQDPGLGLRLIYFSYDVKMKEKGDIPEGYSVSREKKERFSLILESASTNQTSMYLCASSLGLSNQPQHFGDGTRLSIL.

This chain uses TRBV13 with TRBJ1-1, with D maybe TRBD1 (5 bases). Germline V gene lookup returns CDR1 PRHDT and CDR2 FYEKMQ (reference sequence). The V end was cut by 2 bases, the J end by 4 bases, with 11 bases between. The length of the CDR3 is 14 residues. The CDR3, as DNA: TGTGCCAGCAGCTTAATGGCCAGGGTCACTGAAGCTTTCTTT. Translation: CASSLMARVTEAFF.

J is TRBJ2-3 and V is TRBV20-1, with 11 nucleotides matching TRBD2. The CDR3 sequence is 14 residues long. The V segment lost 4 bases and the J segment 5 bases; nucleotides outside the gene matches: 5. Germline-derived CDR1 and CDR2 are DFQATT and SNEGSKA (reference sequence). Here the CDR3 reads CSATTSGSLDTQYF. The CDR3 DNA reads as TGCAGTGCTACCACTAGCGGGAGCCTAGATACGCAGTATTTT.

The V call is TRBV9, the J call TRBJ2-1, with a tentative D call TRBD1 (6 bases). The CDR3 sequence is 16 residues long. Germline V gives CDR1 SGDLS, CDR2 YYNGEE. Trimming shortened V by 3 bases and J by 3 bases, and 16 bases separated the two germline ends. The CDR3 loop reads CASSASGNRDYNEQFF. Written as DNA, the CDR3 is TGTGCCAGCAGCGCCAGCGGCAACAGGGACTACAATGAGCAGTTCTTC.

This chain joins TRBV23-1 and TRBJ2-1; D unresolved. TRBV23-1 falls under the ORF class, with uncertain function. Trimming stripped 1 base from V and 5 bases from J, with 15 bases between. The CDR3 extends over 16 amino acids. The CDR3 sequence: CASSQLRFEYNNEQFF. In DNA form, the CDR3 reads TGCGCCAGCAGTCAATTACGCTTCGAGTATAACAATGAGCAGTTCTTC.

The chain couples TRBV15 to TRBJ2-7, with D perhaps TRBD2 (6 bases). The germline CDR1 and CDR2 sequences are LNHNV and YYDKDF (reference sequence). The CDR3 spans 15 residues. Trimming cost V 0 bases and J 1 base, with 10 bases left between them. The CDR3 nucleotides read TGTGCCACCAGCAGAGATCGTGCGGGGTCCTACGAGCAGTACTTC. It codes for CATSRDRAGSYEQYF.

CDR3 loop: CASKPGLAGLETQYF. As DNA, the CDR3 is TGTGCCAGCAAACCGGGACTAGCGGGATTAGAGACCCAGTACTTC. V gene TRBV5-4 combines with J gene TRBJ2-5; 13 positions match TRBD2. The CDR3 sequence is 15 residues long. Losses at the gene ends were 6 bases for V and 4 bases for J; bases not matched to a gene: 6. CDR1 and CDR2 (germline): SGHNT, YYREEE (reference sequence).

The chain has TRBV6-5 and TRBJ2-2, with D hard to call. The V and J ends lost 3 bases and 4 bases respectively, with 12 bases between them. CDR1 MNHEY and CDR2 SVGAGI come from the germline V gene. The CDR3 loop spans 15 amino acids. The CDR3 here is CASSYIGDSTGELFF. CDR3 in DNA: TGTGCCAGCAGTTATATTGGGGATTCCACCGGGGAGCTGTTTTTT.

The V call is TRBV4-3, the J call TRBJ2-7; the match to TRBD2 covers 9 bases. The germline gives CDR1 LGHNA, CDR2 YSLEER. This CDR3 spans 15 amino acids. V lost 0 bases and J lost 2; bases outside the gene matches: 2. CDR3 sequence (DNA): TGCGCCAGCAGCCAAGAAAGACTAGCGGCCTACGAGCAGTACTTC. Its protein product is CASSQERLAAYEQYF.

The chain links TRBV25-1 to TRBJ2-7, with TRBD1 matching over 8 bases. The V gene's germline CDR1 is MGHDK and CDR2 SYGVNS. J lost 7 bases, V lost 4 bases, and 0 bases had no gene match. The CDR3 extends over 11 amino acids. This CDR3 is CASSGQGEQYF. CDR3 bases: TGTGCCAGCAGTGGACAGGGGGAGCAGTACTTC.

This clonotype was recorded once. The chain uses TRBV19 and TRBJ2-2; 7 bases line up with TRBD2. The CDR3 has 15 amino acids. CDR1 and CDR2 from the germline V gene are LNHDA and SQIVND (reference sequence). J lost 1 base, V lost 10 bases, and 9 bases had no gene match. CDR3 in DNA: TGTGCCACTACGCGGGAGCAACTGAACACCGGGGAGCTGTTTTTT. Protein sequence: CATTREQLNTGELFF.

J is TRBJ2-7 and V is TRBV20-1, with 7 bases aligning to TRBD2. This CDR3 is built from 14 residues. J gave up 2 bases and V 3 bases, and 7 bases lay outside the gene matches. From germline, CDR1 is DFQATT and CDR2 SNEGSKA (reference sequence). This CDR3 is CSASTGGTTYEQYF. The CDR3 bases are TGCAGTGCTAGTACGGGAGGCACCACCTACGAGCAGTACTTC.

CDR3: CASSLDRREAYNEQFF. The CDR3 bases are TGTGCCAGCAGTTTAGACAGGAGGGAGGCATACAATGAGCAGTTCTTC. The chain uses TRBV27 and TRBJ2-1, with D perhaps matching TRBD1 or TRBD2 (6 bases each). The CDR3 covers 16 residues. The germline V gene has CDR1 MNHEY and CDR2 SMNVEV (reference sequence). Trimming took 2 bases from V and 4 from J, leaving 15 bases between them.

This CDR3 is CAWSPGAYEQYF. DNA for the CDR3: TGTGCCTGGAGTCCAGGGGCCTACGAGCAGTACTTC. J is TRBJ2-7 and V is TRBV30, with a tentative D call TRBD1 (6 bases). This CDR3 contains 12 residues. Germline V gene data show CDR1 as GTSNPN and CDR2 as SVGIG (reference sequence). Trimming left V 2 bases short and J 2 bases short, with 7 bases between.

The table lists this clonotype with a count of one. The rearrangement uses TRBV6-5 and TRBJ1-2; 8 nucleotides line up with TRBD1. In germline, CDR1 is MNHEY, CDR2 SVGAGI. V lost 5 bases and J lost 5; bases outside the gene matches: 7. The length of the CDR3 is 14 residues. This chain's CDR3 is CASSLTGAEYGYTF. CDR3 DNA: TGTGCCAGCAGTCTGACAGGGGCAGAGTATGGCTACACCTTC.

The chain recombines TRBV29-1 with TRBJ1-1; 8 nucleotides align to TRBD1. V trimming: 0 bases; J trimming: 11 bases; junction bases outside the gene matches: 14. There are 15 residues in the CDR3. CDR1 is SQVTM, CDR2 ANQGSEA, per germline. The CDR3 DNA sequence: TGCAGCGTTGAAGAGGTGACAGGGGCCTGGGCCTCGGCTTTCTTT. This sequence encodes CSVEEVTGAWASAFF.

CDR3 coding DNA: TGTGCCAGTAGTATCGGGACAGCCTCTGGGGCCAACGTCCTGACTTTC. This encodes CASSIGTASGANVLTF. V is TRBV19 and J is TRBJ2-6; 7 bases are shared with TRBD1. V trimming: 3 bases; J trimming: 0 bases; junction bases outside the gene matches: 2. The CDR3 totals 16 residues. CDR1 and CDR2 from the germline V gene are LNHDA and SQIVND (reference sequence).

The genes are TRBV5-1 and TRBJ2-1; D gene uncertain. This CDR3 contains 14 residues. CDR1 is SGHRS and CDR2 is YFSETQ in the germline V gene. Trimming removed 0 bases from V and 3 bases from J, with 7 bases in between. The CDR3 nucleotides are TGCGCCAGCAGCTTGGATGGGGACTACAATGAGCAGTTCTTC. Protein sequence: CASSLDGDYNEQFF.

V and J are TRBV3-1 and TRBJ2-5; possibly TRBD1 or TRBD2 for D (5 bases each). The CDR3 runs to 14 residues. Germline CDR1 is LGHDT and CDR2 is YNNKEL (reference sequence). The V end was cut by 2 bases, the J end by 5 bases, with 12 bases between. CDR3 amino acids: CASSQKGSGETQYF. Here the CDR3 DNA reads TGTGCCAGCAGCCAAAAGGGGTCGGGGGAGACCCAGTACTTC.

This sequence joins TRBV6-5 and TRBJ1-1, with 7 nucleotides matching TRBD1. CDR1 and CDR2 from the germline V gene are MNHEY and SVGAGI. CDR3 length equals 14 residues. V was pared by 11 bases and J by 1 base, with 10 bases of the junction left unmatched. This CDR3 is CAGNSGQPNTEAFF. The CDR3 DNA is TGTGCCGGCAATTCGGGACAGCCGAACACTGAAGCTTTCTTT.

The genes are TRBV2 and TRBJ2-1; TRBD2 matches at 7 bases. Trimming cost V 1 base and J 8 bases; bases outside gene matches: 5. Germline assignment: CDR1 SNHLY and CDR2 FYNNEI. The CDR3 is made up of 14 amino acids. The CDR3 protein is CASSEGTSLDEQFF. The CDR3 DNA sequence: TGTGCCAGCAGTGAAGGGACTAGTTTAGATGAGCAGTTCTTC. The entire variable domain, with the rest obtained from reference TRBV2 and TRBJ2-1, is as follows: EPEVTQTPSHQVTQMGQEVILRCVPISNHLYFYWYRQILGQKVEFLVSFYNNEISEKSEIFDDQFSVERPDGSNFTLKIRSTKLEDSAMYFCASSEGTSLDEQFFGPGTRLTVL.

This chain joins TRBV5-4 and TRBJ1-2; weak D call: TRBD1 (6 bases). V was cut by 4 bases and J by 7 bases, with 14 bases left in between. The CDR3 spans 13 residues. Germline V gene sequence: CDR1 SGHNT, CDR2 YYREEE (reference sequence). CDR3 residues: CASSTRGGGGYTF. The CDR3 coding sequence is TGTGCCAGCAGCACCAGGGGAGGAGGTGGCTACACCTTC.